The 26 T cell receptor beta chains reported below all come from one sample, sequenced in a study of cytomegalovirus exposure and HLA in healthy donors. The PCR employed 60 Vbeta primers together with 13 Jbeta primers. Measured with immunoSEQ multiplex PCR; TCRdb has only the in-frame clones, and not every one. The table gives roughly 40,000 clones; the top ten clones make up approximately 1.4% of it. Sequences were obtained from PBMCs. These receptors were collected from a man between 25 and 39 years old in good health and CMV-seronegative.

This CDR3 is CASSVWGGGPGETQYF. The DNA for the CDR3 is TGTGCCAGCAGCGTATGGGGGGGAGGGCCTGGAGAGACCCAGTACTTC. The V and J genes are TRBV9 and TRBJ2-5; 7 nucleotides align to TRBD2. The CDR3 runs to 16 residues. Germline CDR1 reads SGDLS; CDR2 reads YYNGEE. Losses at the gene ends were 1 base for V and 4 bases for J; bases not matched to a gene: 10.

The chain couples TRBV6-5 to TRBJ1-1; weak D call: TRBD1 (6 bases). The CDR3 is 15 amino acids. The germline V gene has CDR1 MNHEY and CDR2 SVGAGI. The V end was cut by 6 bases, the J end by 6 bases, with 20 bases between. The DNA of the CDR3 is TGTGCCAGCAGCTTGATACAGGGTGTGGGGGCTGAAGCTTTCTTT. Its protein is CASSLIQGVGAEAFF.

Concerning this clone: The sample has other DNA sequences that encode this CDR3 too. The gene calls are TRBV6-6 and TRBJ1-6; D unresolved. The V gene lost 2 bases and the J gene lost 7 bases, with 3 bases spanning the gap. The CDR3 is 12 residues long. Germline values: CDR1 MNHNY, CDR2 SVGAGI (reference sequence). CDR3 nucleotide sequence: TGTGCCAGCAGTTACGAGAATTCACCCCTCCACTTT. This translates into CASSYENSPLHF.

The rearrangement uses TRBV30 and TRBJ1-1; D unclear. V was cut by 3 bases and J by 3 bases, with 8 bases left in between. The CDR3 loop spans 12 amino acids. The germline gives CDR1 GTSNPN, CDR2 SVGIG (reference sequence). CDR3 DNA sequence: TGTGCCTGGAGGGGGAGGGACACTGAAGCTTTCTTT. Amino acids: CAWRGRDTEAFF.

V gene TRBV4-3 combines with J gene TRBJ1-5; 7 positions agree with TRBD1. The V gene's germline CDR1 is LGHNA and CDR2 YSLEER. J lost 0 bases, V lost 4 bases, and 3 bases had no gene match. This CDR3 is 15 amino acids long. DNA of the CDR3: TGCGCCAGCAGCCGGGACAGATATAGCAATCAGCCCCAGCATTTT. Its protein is CASSRDRYSNQPQHF.

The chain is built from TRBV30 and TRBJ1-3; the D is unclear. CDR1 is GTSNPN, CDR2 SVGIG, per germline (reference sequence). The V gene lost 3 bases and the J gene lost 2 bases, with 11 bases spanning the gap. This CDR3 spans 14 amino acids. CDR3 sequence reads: CAWRLERAGNTIYF. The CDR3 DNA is TGTGCCTGGAGGCTAGAGAGGGCTGGAAACACCATATATTTT.

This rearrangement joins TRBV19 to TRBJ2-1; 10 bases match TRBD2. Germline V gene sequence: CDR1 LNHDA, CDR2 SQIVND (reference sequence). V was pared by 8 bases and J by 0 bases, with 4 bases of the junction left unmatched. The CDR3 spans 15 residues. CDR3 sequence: CASGGLAISYNEQFF. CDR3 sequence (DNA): TGTGCCAGTGGGGGACTAGCGATCTCCTACAATGAGCAGTTCTTC.

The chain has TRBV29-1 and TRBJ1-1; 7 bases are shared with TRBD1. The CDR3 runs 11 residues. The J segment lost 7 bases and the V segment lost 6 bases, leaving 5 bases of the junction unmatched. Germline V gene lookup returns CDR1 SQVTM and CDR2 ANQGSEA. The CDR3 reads CSVRTGVEAFF. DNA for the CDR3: TGCAGCGTCCGGACAGGTGTTGAAGCTTTCTTT. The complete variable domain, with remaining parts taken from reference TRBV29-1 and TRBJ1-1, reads SAVISQKPSRDICQRGTSLTIQCQVDSQVTMMFWYRQQPGQSLTLIATANQGSEATYESGFVIDKFPISRPNLTFSTLTVSNMSPEDSSIYLCSVRTGVEAFFGQGTRLTVV.

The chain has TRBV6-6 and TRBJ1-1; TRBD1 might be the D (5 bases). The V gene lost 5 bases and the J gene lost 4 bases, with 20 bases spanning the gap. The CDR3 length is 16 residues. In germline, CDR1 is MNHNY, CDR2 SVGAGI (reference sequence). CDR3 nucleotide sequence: TGTGCCAGCAGTGTCGAATGGGGGGGGGAGACCACTGAAGCTTTCTTT. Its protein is CASSVEWGGETTEAFF.

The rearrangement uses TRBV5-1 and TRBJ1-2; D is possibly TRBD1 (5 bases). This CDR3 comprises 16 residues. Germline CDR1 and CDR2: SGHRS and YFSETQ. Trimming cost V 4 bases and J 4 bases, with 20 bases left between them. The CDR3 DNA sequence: TGCGCCAGCAGCACTCCGACAGACCCCTCCCCCTATGGCTACACCTTC. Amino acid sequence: CASSTPTDPSPYGYTF.

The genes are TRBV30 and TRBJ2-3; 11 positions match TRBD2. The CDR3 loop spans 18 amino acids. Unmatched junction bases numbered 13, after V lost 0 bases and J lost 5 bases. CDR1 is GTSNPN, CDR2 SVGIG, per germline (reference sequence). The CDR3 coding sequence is TGTGCCTGGAGTGTACCCCGAACACTAGCGGGAGTAGGAGATACGCAGTATTTT. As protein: CAWSVPRTLAGVGDTQYF. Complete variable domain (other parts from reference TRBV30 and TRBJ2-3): SQTIHQWPATLVQPVGSPLSLECTVEGTSNPNLYWYRQAAGRGLQLLFYSVGIGQISSEVPQNLSASRPQDRQFILSSKKLLLSDSGFYLCAWSVPRTLAGVGDTQYFGPGTRLTVL.

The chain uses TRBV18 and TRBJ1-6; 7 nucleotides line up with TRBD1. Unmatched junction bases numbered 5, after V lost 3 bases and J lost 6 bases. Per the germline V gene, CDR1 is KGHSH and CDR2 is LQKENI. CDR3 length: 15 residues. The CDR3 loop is CASSPGTASNSPLHF. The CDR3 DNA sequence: TGTGCCAGCTCACCCGGGACAGCCTCTAATTCACCCCTCCACTTT. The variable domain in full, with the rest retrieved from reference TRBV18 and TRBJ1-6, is NAGVMQNPRHLVRRRGQEARLRCSPMKGHSHVYWYRQLPEEGLKFMVYLQKENIIDESGMPKERFSAEFPKEGPSILRIQQVVRGDSAAYFCASSPGTASNSPLHFGNGTRLTVT.

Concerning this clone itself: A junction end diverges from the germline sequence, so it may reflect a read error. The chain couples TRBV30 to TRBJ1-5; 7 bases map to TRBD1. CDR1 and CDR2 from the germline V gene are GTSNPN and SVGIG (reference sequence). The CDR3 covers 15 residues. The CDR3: CAGSVTGTGNQPQHF. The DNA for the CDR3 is TGTGCCGGGAGTGTGACCGGGACAGGCAATCAGCCCCAGCATTTT.

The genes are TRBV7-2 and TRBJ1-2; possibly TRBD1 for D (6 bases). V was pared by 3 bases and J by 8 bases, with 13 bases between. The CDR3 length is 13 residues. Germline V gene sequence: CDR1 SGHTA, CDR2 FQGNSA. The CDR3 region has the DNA TGTGCCAGCAGCTTTAGGGGGTTGGACGGCTACACCTTC. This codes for CASSFRGLDGYTF.

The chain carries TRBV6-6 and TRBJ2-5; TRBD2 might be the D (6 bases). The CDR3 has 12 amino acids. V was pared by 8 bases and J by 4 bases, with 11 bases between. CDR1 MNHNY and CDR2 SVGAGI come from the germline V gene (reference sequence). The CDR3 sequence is CASGGWGETQYF. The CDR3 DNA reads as TGTGCCAGCGGGGGGTGGGGAGAGACCCAGTACTTC.

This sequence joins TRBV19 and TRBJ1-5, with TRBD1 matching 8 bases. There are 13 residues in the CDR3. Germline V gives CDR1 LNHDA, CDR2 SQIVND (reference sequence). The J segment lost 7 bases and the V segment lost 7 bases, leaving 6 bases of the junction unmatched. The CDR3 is CASNPDRAQPQHF. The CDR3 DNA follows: TGTGCCAGTAACCCGGACAGGGCCCAGCCCCAGCATTTT.

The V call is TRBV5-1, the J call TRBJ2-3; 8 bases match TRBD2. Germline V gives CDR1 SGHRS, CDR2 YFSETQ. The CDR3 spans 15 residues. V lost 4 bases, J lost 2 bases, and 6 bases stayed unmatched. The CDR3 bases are TGCGCCAGCAGCCGATCGGGACTAGTCACAGATACGCAGTATTTT. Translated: CASSRSGLVTDTQYF.

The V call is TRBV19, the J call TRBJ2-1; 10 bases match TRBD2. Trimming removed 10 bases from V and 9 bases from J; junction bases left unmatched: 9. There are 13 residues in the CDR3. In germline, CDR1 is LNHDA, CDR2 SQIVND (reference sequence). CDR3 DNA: TGTGCCACCGACCCGGGACTAGCGCGTGAGCAGTTCTTC. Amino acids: CATDPGLAREQFF.

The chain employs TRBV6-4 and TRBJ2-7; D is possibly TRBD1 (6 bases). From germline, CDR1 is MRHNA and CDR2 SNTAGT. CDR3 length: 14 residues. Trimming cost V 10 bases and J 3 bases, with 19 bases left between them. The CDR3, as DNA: TGTGCCATCGGCCCTGGAGACAGGCGCTACGAGCAGTACTTC. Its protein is CAIGPGDRRYEQYF.

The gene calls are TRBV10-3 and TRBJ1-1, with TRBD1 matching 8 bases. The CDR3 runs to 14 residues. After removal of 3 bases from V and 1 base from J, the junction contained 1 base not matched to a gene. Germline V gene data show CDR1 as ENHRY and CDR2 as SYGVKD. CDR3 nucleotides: TGTGCCATCAGTGATCAGGGGGCGAACACTGAAGCTTTCTTT. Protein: CAISDQGANTEAFF.

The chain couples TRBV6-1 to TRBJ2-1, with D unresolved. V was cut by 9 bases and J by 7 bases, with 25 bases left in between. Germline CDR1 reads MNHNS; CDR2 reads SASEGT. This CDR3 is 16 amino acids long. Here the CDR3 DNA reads TGTGCCAGAAGCGAACGAAAGATGTACAAATTAAATGAGCAGTTCTTC. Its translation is CARSERKMYKLNEQFF.

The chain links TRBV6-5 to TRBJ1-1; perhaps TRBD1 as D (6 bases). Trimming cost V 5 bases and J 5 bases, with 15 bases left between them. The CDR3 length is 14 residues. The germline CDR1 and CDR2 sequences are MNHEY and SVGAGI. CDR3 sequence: CASSATGQGTEAFF. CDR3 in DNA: TGTGCCAGCAGTGCTACAGGGCAAGGTACTGAAGCTTTCTTT.

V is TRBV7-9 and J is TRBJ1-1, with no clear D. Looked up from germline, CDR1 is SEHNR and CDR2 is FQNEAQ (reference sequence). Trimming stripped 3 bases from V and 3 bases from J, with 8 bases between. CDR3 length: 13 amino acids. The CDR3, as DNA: TGTGCCAGCAGCTTGACCGGGGACACTGAAGCTTTCTTT. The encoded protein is CASSLTGDTEAFF.

CDR3 region: CASSGLAPPDTQYF. In DNA, the CDR3 is TGTGCCAGCAGCGGACTAGCTCCTCCAGATACGCAGTATTTT. The chain joins TRBV7-9 to TRBJ2-3, with TRBD2 matching over 8 bases. With 5 bases clipped from V and 4 bases from J, the junction kept 5 bases outside the gene matches. The CDR3 totals 14 residues. The germline CDR1 and CDR2 sequences are SEHNR and FQNEAQ (reference sequence).

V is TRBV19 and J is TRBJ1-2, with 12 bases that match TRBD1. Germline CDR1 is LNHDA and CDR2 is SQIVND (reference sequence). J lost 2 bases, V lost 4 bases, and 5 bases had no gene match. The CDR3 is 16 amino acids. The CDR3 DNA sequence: TGTGCCAGTAGTAATGGGGACAGGGGGCCCAACTATGGCTACACCTTC. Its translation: CASSNGDRGPNYGYTF.

CDR3 sequence: CATSSATVDSLNYGYTF. In DNA form, the CDR3 reads TGTGCCACCAGCAGTGCAACCGTGGACAGCTTAAACTATGGCTACACCTTC. The rearrangement joins TRBV15 to TRBJ1-2, with TRBD1 as a possible D gene (6 bases). Trimming pared 3 bases from V and 2 bases from J, leaving 19 bases between. The germline V gene encodes CDR1 LNHNV and CDR2 YYDKDF (reference sequence). CDR3 length: 17 amino acids.